This T cell receptor beta chain was captured in a study of memory CD4+ T cells and cytomegalovirus serostatus. The sort gate was single viable CD3+CD4+CD8-CD45RO+ cells for memory CD4+ T cells. The assay was immunoSEQ multiplex PCR, and TCRdb's table has in-frame clones only and misses some. The data show tens of thousands of clones, 70% to 80% seen once. The ends were cut back, 2 bases at V and 1 base at J, with 5 bases in the middle. Germline CDR1 reads SGHDN; CDR2 reads FVKESK. The CDR3 sequence is 13 residues long. Sequenced input: memory CD4+ T cells from blood. The source of this sequence is an adult in good health and CMV-seropositive. The V gene is TRBV14, the J gene TRBJ2-5, with unresolved D. The CDR3 protein is CASSQFFQETQYF. The DNA for the CDR3 is TGTGCCAGCAGCCAATTTTTCCAAGAGACCCAGTACTTC.